These 11 T cell receptor beta chains were sequenced from one sample in a study of regulatory T cells in long-lasting Graves disease. According to the study, TCR beta libraries were built with iRepertoire HTBI primers and CDR3-region Arm-PCR. TCRdb analysed the multiplex PCR reads with MiXCR anew, one entry per CDR3 protein. This table holds roughly 430,000 distinct CDR3 sequences, about 17% found once. Regarding time point: newly diagnosed GD, antithyroid drugs for less than 3 months. From PBMCs, RNA was extracted and then used to make the TCR library. This same sample was also part of a study on T cells in Graves' hyperthyroidism and ophthalmopathy.

Sequenced material: peripheral blood mononuclear cells (PBMCs), taken at new diagnosis, from a patient treated with antithyroid drugs. These receptors were obtained from a woman aged 25 to 39 with Graves disease.

This clonotype was picked up many times. V gene TRBV28 combines with J gene TRBJ2-2, with D perhaps TRBD2 (6 bases). Per the germline V gene, CDR1 is MDHEN and CDR2 is SYDVKM. V gave up 8 bases and J gave up 1 base, with 17 bases separating them. There are 16 residues in the CDR3. Here the CDR3 DNA reads TGTGCCAGCGGCGTTGGGGGGACGGTGAACACCGGGGAGCTGTTTTTT. Its translation: CASGVGGTVNTGELFF. Variable domain in full (rest from reference TRBV28 and TRBJ2-2): DVKVTQSSRYLVKRTGEKVFLECVQDMDHENMFWYRQDPGLGLRLIYFSYDVKMKEKGDIPEGYSVSREKKERFSLILESASTNQTSMYLCASGVGGTVNTGELFFGEGSRLTVL.

In this sample, this clonotype turned up many times. The rearrangement uses TRBV27 and TRBJ1-2, with TRBD1 matching 8 bases. With 6 bases clipped from V and 7 bases from J, the junction kept 10 bases outside the gene matches. Germline assignment: CDR1 MNHEY and CDR2 SMNVEV (reference sequence). The CDR3 extends over 14 amino acids. The CDR3 here is CASRSIGQGGGYTF. The CDR3 nucleotides are TGTGCCAGCAGGAGTATAGGACAGGGTGGTGGCTACACCTTC.

There are a few counts of this clonotype. CDR3 coding DNA: TGTGCCAGTAGTCACAGGGATACTGAAGCTTTCTTT. This translates into CASSHRDTEAFF. V and J are TRBV19 and TRBJ1-1; TRBD1 is a possible D gene (6 bases). CDR3 size: 12 residues. Germline loops: CDR1 LNHDA, CDR2 SQIVND (reference sequence). Deletions cut 5 bases from V and 5 bases from J, with 9 bases between.

The sample holds many counts of this clonotype. This chain joins TRBV7-2 and TRBJ2-7, with D unresolved. V lost 3 bases and J lost 3, with 9 bases in between. The germline CDR1 and CDR2 sequences are SGHTA and FQGNSA. The CDR3 has 13 amino acids. CDR3 bases: TGTGCCAGCAGCTTCCTTAGCCGCTACGAGCAGTACTTC. Translated, it gives CASSFLSRYEQYF.

The gene calls are TRBV14 and TRBJ2-3; possibly TRBD2 for D (5 bases). This CDR3 is built from 15 residues. The germline V gene has CDR1 SGHDN and CDR2 FVKESK. V was pared by 0 bases and J by 3 bases, with 10 bases between. The CDR3 reads CASSQELRATDTQYF. CDR3 sequence (DNA): TGTGCCAGCAGCCAAGAGTTGCGGGCTACAGATACGCAGTATTTT.

This clonotype was observed at least ten times. This chain joins TRBV7-2 and TRBJ2-7, with 8 bases lining up with TRBD2. The ends lost 4 bases at V and 3 bases at J; junction bases unmatched: 20. Germline CDR1 reads SGHTA; CDR2 reads FQGNSA. The CDR3 has 19 amino acids. As DNA, the CDR3 is TGTGCCAGCAGCTCCCCGACCGGGACTAGTCCCGGGGGCTACTACGAGCAGTACTTC. Protein: CASSSPTGTSPGGYYEQYF.

This clonotype was seen many times. The chain recombines TRBV7-3 with TRBJ1-1; D not certain. This CDR3 has 15 residues. From germline, CDR1 is SGHTA and CDR2 FQGTGA. V was pared by 5 bases and J by 4 bases, with 17 bases between. CDR3 loop: CASSPGAGHFTEAFF. The CDR3, as DNA: TGTGCCAGCAGCCCGGGCGCGGGCCACTTCACTGAAGCTTTCTTT.

The table lists this clonotype with many counts. The J gene is TRBJ2-1, the V gene TRBV6-1; perhaps TRBD2 as D (5 bases). The CDR3 consists of 13 residues. Germline V CDR1 and CDR2: MNHNS, SASEGT. V gave up 5 bases and J gave up 5 bases, with 10 bases separating them. Written as DNA, the CDR3 is TGTGCCAGCAGTCCCGGGAACAACAATGAGCAGTTCTTC. It specifies CASSPGNNNEQFF.

This clonotype showed up many times. The chain joins TRBV6-1 to TRBJ1-1; D is unclear. This CDR3 is 13 amino acids long. Trimming left V 6 bases short and J 1 base short, with 9 bases between. CDR1 and CDR2 from the germline V gene are MNHNS and SASEGT. CDR3 bases: TGTGCCAGCAGGACCAATACGAACACTGAAGCTTTCTTT. It encodes CASRTNTNTEAFF.

The chain joins TRBV7-2 to TRBJ2-3, with unresolved D. The V end was cut by 2 bases, the J end by 3 bases, with 12 bases between. The CDR3 is made up of 15 amino acids. Per the germline V gene, CDR1 is SGHTA and CDR2 is FQGNSA. This chain's CDR3 is CASSLIRWGTDTQYF. For the CDR3, the DNA is TGTGCCAGCAGCTTAATTAGGTGGGGTACAGATACGCAGTATTTT.

This clonotype was observed a few times. The gene calls are TRBV13 and TRBJ2-1; D perhaps matches TRBD2 (6 bases). The CDR3 spans 16 residues. The V gene lost 5 bases and the J gene lost 4 bases, with 18 bases spanning the gap. Germline V gives CDR1 PRHDT, CDR2 FYEKMQ (reference sequence). The CDR3 nucleotides read TGTGCCAGCAGCCCCCATGGAGGGATAGGTTACAATGAGCAGTTCTTC. It encodes CASSPHGGIGYNEQFF.